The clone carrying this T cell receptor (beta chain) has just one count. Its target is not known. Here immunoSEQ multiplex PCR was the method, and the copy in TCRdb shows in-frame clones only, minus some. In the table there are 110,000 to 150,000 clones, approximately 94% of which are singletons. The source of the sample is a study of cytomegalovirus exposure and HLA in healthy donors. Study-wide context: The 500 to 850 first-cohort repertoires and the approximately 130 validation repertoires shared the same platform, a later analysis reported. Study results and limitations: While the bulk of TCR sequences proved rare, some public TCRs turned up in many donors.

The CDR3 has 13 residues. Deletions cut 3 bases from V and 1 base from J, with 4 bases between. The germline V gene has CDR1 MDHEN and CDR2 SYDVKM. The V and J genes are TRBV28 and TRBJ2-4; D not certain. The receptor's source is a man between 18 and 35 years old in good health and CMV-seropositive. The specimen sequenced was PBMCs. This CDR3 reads CASSLRAKNIQYF. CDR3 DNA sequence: TGTGCCAGCAGTTTGCGTGCCAAAAACATTCAGTACTTC.